What follows are 19 T cell receptor beta chains derived from one specimen sequenced in a study of T cell changes during pregnancy in multiple sclerosis. Repertoires were generated with immunoSEQ multiplex PCR, while TCRdb's copy carries only in-frame clones and drops some. Of roughly 71,000 clones listed, approximately 90% are singletons. Specimen: peripheral blood, collected in the first trimester of pregnancy. These receptors were taken from a female donor in good health, enrolled as a control in a pregnancy study.

In this sample, this clone turned up once. The genes are TRBV28 and TRBJ2-1; TRBD1 is a possible D gene (5 bases). The CDR3 totals 15 residues. V was shortened by 5 bases and J by 0 bases, with 11 bases between the two germline ends. The germline gives CDR1 MDHEN, CDR2 SYDVKM. The DNA of the CDR3 is TGTGCCAGCAGTGACAGCTTTAGCTCCTACAATGAGCAGTTCTTC. Its protein is CASSDSFSSYNEQFF.

The V and J genes are TRBV9 and TRBJ2-7, with 7 bases fitting TRBD1. Trimming removed 0 bases from V and 1 base from J; junction bases left unmatched: 4. Germline V gene data show CDR1 as SGDLS and CDR2 as YYNGEE. This CDR3 is built from 15 residues. The CDR3 DNA follows: TGTGCCAGCAGCGTAGGGACAGGTCCTTCCTACGAGCAGTACTTC. Amino acids: CASSVGTGPSYEQYF.

The chain is built from TRBV6-5 and TRBJ2-7; TRBD2 is a possible D gene (5 bases). Germline-derived CDR1 and CDR2 are MNHEY and SVGAGI. The CDR3 covers 11 residues. Trimming shortened V by 8 bases and J by 3 bases, and 8 bases separated the two germline ends. The CDR3 loop reads CASGRDYEQYF. The CDR3, as DNA: TGTGCCAGCGGCCGGGACTACGAGCAGTACTTC.

The DNA for the CDR3 is TGTGCCAGCAGTGTTCAAACTTTGGGACAGGGTCCCTACAATGAGCAGTTCTTC. It specifies CASSVQTLGQGPYNEQFF. The chain carries TRBV2 and TRBJ2-1, with 9 bases aligning to TRBD1. The germline gives CDR1 SNHLY, CDR2 FYNNEI. The CDR3 is made up of 18 amino acids. Trimming took 4 bases from V and 2 from J; bases not matched to a gene: 12.

This rearrangement joins TRBV10-3 to TRBJ1-1, with D possibly matching TRBD1 (5 bases). Germline lookup yields CDR1 ENHRY and CDR2 SYGVKD. Trimming took off 4 bases at V and 1 base at J, with 13 bases between the two ends. The CDR3 is 15 residues long. The CDR3 nucleotides are TGTGCCATCAGTGCATCCCAGGGCGAGAACACTGAAGCTTTCTTT. Residues: CAISASQGENTEAFF.

V is TRBV27 and J is TRBJ1-2; D is perhaps TRBD1 (6 bases). Germline CDR1 is MNHEY and CDR2 is SMNVEV (reference sequence). V was cut by 5 bases and J by 2 bases, with 18 bases left in between. This CDR3 has 16 residues. The CDR3: CASSSLQGIMNYGYTF. The CDR3 DNA follows: TGTGCCAGCAGTAGCTTACAGGGAATTATGAACTATGGCTACACCTTC.

V gene TRBV29-1 combines with J gene TRBJ2-1; 10 bases are shared with TRBD1. The J segment lost 3 bases and the V segment lost 4 bases, leaving 9 bases of the junction unmatched. The CDR3 is 16 residues long. CDR1 is SQVTM and CDR2 is ANQGSEA in the germline V gene. The CDR3 reads CSVAGTGALGYNEQFF. In DNA form, the CDR3 reads TGCAGCGTTGCCGGGACAGGGGCTCTGGGCTACAATGAGCAGTTCTTC.

This clone was detected a few times. The V and J genes are TRBV29-1 and TRBJ2-7; TRBD2 aligns across 9 bases. In germline, CDR1 is SQVTM, CDR2 ANQGSEA. This CDR3 has 13 residues. The ends lost 7 bases at V and 4 bases at J; junction bases unmatched: 8. The CDR3 is CSARAGGSYEQYF. The CDR3 DNA sequence: TGCAGCGCCCGAGCGGGAGGCTCATACGAGCAGTACTTC.

This chain connects TRBV28 to TRBJ2-3; 9 bases line up with TRBD2. Germline loops: CDR1 MDHEN, CDR2 SYDVKM. This CDR3 has 15 amino acids. J gave up 4 bases and V 5 bases, and 7 bases lay outside the gene matches. This CDR3 is CASSRSGRLADTQYF. Here the CDR3 DNA reads TGTGCCAGCAGTCGAAGCGGGAGGTTGGCAGATACGCAGTATTTT.

This chain links TRBV5-1 with TRBJ1-1, with 10 positions matching TRBD1. This CDR3 is 15 amino acids long. Germline CDR1 and CDR2: SGHRS and YFSETQ. Trimming took 4 bases from V and 4 from J; bases not matched to a gene: 7. The CDR3 sequence is CASSPDRGQGTEAFF. The DNA of the CDR3 is TGCGCCAGCAGCCCCGACAGGGGGCAGGGCACTGAAGCTTTCTTT.

The chain uses TRBV10-3 and TRBJ2-1; 7 bases agree with TRBD1. The length of the CDR3 is 16 residues. V shed 10 bases and J 0 bases; nucleotides not matched to a gene: 12. Germline V gene sequence: CDR1 ENHRY, CDR2 SYGVKD. In DNA, the CDR3 is TGTGCCACCAAAGGACAGGCCTTCGGCTCCTACAATGAGCAGTTCTTC. It is translated as CATKGQAFGSYNEQFF.

The chain links TRBV29-1 to TRBJ2-7, with TRBD1 as a possible D gene (5 bases). The germline V gene has CDR1 SQVTM and CDR2 ANQGSEA. V gave up 7 bases and J gave up 0 bases, with 10 bases separating them. The CDR3 has 12 amino acids. The CDR3 DNA reads TGCAGCGCACAGGTCAGCTCCTACGAGCAGTACTTC. Its translation: CSAQVSSYEQYF.

V gene TRBV5-1 combines with J gene TRBJ2-1; 9 positions match TRBD1. The CDR3 covers 15 residues. Germline V CDR1 and CDR2: SGHRS, YFSETQ. V dropped 2 bases and J dropped 4; count of bases not matched to a gene: 4. DNA for the CDR3: TGCGCCAGCAGCTTCGGGGGGACAGGGTACAATGAGCAGTTCTTC. As protein: CASSFGGTGYNEQFF.

V gene TRBV6-5 combines with J gene TRBJ1-2; no definite D call. Germline V gene lookup returns CDR1 MNHEY and CDR2 SVGAGI. The length of the CDR3 is 13 residues. V lost 0 bases, J lost 4 bases, and 6 bases lay in between. CDR3 sequence: CASSYSRSYGYTF. DNA of the CDR3: TGTGCCAGCAGTTACTCTAGGAGCTATGGCTACACCTTC.

The rearrangement joins TRBV6-4 to TRBJ2-1; TRBD2 matches 7 bases. Germline CDR1 is MRHNA and CDR2 is SNTAGT. The CDR3 extends over 14 amino acids. V lost 5 bases to trimming and J lost 7 bases; unmatched junction nucleotides: 8. The CDR3 DNA is TGTGCCAGCAGTCAGAGCGGGATATCTAATGAGCAGTTCTTC. Its translation is CASSQSGISNEQFF.

This chain connects TRBV5-1 to TRBJ2-2; 11 bases are shared with TRBD2. The V and J ends lost 0 bases and 0 bases, in that order; junction bases with no gene match: 1. Germline lookup yields CDR1 SGHRS and CDR2 YFSETQ. This CDR3 has 17 amino acids. CDR3 nucleotide sequence: TGCGCCAGCAGCTTGGGACTAGCGGGACCGAACACCGGGGAGCTGTTTTTT. It specifies CASSLGLAGPNTGELFF.

J is TRBJ2-7 and V is TRBV5-6; D gene uncertain. Germline CDR1 and CDR2: SGHDT and YYEEEE. The V gene lost 3 bases and the J gene lost 0 bases, with 4 bases spanning the gap. The CDR3 consists of 12 residues. For the CDR3, the DNA is TGTGCCAGCAGCTCCCTCTCCTACGAGCAGTACTTC. It encodes CASSSLSYEQYF.

The rearrangement links TRBV2 to TRBJ2-2; 8 bases line up with TRBD1. The CDR3 sequence is 14 residues long. In germline, CDR1 is SNHLY, CDR2 FYNNEI. With 4 bases clipped from V and 7 bases from J, the junction kept 5 bases outside the gene matches. The chain's CDR3 is CASSADRVIGELFF. The CDR3 coding sequence is TGTGCCAGCAGTGCGGACAGGGTGATCGGGGAGCTGTTTTTT.

V and J are TRBV18 and TRBJ2-3; no definite D call. Trimming took off 0 bases at V and 0 bases at J, with 4 bases between the two ends. The CDR3 length is 14 residues. The germline V gene encodes CDR1 KGHSH and CDR2 LQKENI. For the CDR3, the DNA is TGTGCCAGCTCACCACCACAAAGCACAGATACGCAGTATTTT. It yields the protein CASSPPQSTDTQYF.